This is a list of T cell receptor beta chains from one sample in a study of beta chain features in type 1 diabetes. The table came from immunoSEQ multiplex PCR; TCRdb's copy has only in-frame clones and leaves some out. This sample has about 240,000 clones, with approximately 13% found just once. Sequencing was performed on naive CD4+ T cells from blood. The receptors here all came from a man in his thirties or forties with type 1 diabetes. The CDR3 runs from the conserved cysteine through the conserved F or W. The D gene is left open where the match is weak. Part of the rows lack a size; the others show once, few, many or a class for expanded clones.

V gene	clone size	D gene	J gene	CDR3 protein	CDR3 DNA
TRBV18	few	NA	TRBJ1-2	CASSPEAAGYGYTF	TGTGCCAGCTCACCTGAAGCGGCGGGCTATGGCTACACCTTC
TRBV5-6	NA	TRBD1	TRBJ1-5	CASSWGQGTQPQHF	TGTGCCAGCAGCTGGGGACAGGGTACTCAGCCCCAGCATTTT
TRBV18	NA	TRBD2	TRBJ2-7	CASSPPGLAGGYEQYF	TGTGCCAGCTCACCGCCGGGACTAGCGGGAGGTTACGAGCAGTACTTC
TRBV2	few	TRBD2	TRBJ2-5	CASSALAGGETQYF	TGTGCCAGCAGCGCCCTAGCGGGGGGGGAGACCCAGTACTTC
TRBV11-3	NA	NA	TRBJ1-1	CASSTTAATEAFF	TGTGCCAGCAGCACAACAGCTGCCACTGAAGCTTTCTTT
TRBV29-1	few	NA	TRBJ2-1	CSVEEQGSYNEQFF	TGCAGCGTTGAAGAACAGGGTTCCTACAATGAGCAGTTCTTC
TRBV18	few	NA	TRBJ1-2	CASSPAGNYGYTF	TGTGCCAGCTCACCGGCAGGGAACTATGGCTACACCTTC
TRBV30	NA	NA	TRBJ2-1	CAGTSGYNEQFF	TGTGCCGGCACGAGCGGTTACAATGAGCAGTTCTTC
TRBV10-3	NA	TRBD2	TRBJ2-5	CAISPLAGEEETQYF	TGTGCCATCAGCCCACTAGCGGGAGAGGAAGAGACCCAGTACTTC
TRBV9	few	NA	TRBJ2-1	CASAGVAQYNEQFF	TGTGCCAGCGCTGGAGTAGCCCAGTACAATGAGCAGTTCTTC
TRBV6-5	few	NA	TRBJ2-1	CASSSAGDNEQFF	TGTGCCAGCAGTTCCGCCGGGGACAATGAGCAGTTCTTC